This TCR beta chain comes out of a study of T cells after yellow fever vaccination. Looking at the study overall: Fractions of low cell number were prepared using SMART-Seq v4 Ultra Low Input.

To note about this clonotype: The antigen remains unidentified.

Study conclusions and caveats: Abundant clonotypes from the bulk population could get into FACS-sorted repertoires as contaminants.

Each CDR3 protein gets one entry after TCRdb re-called the 5' RACE reads with MiXCR. The repertoire holds about 310,000 distinct CDR3 sequences, with around 4% as singletons. Germline V lookup: CDR1 MDHEN, CDR2 SYDVKM. The V gene lost 3 bases and the J gene lost 0 bases, with 12 bases spanning the gap. The CDR3 has 16 amino acids. The source of this sequence is a man aged 18 to 29 who received the YFV17D yellow fever vaccine. The V call is TRBV28, the J call TRBJ2-4; no clear D gene. Sequenced material: PBMCs, taken on the day of the yellow fever booster vaccination. The CDR3 is CASSFRRKLAKNIQYF. The CDR3 bases are TGTGCCAGCAGTTTCCGCAGAAAGTTAGCCAAAAACATTCAGTACTTC.